The 15 T cell receptor beta chains reported below all come from one sample, sequenced in a study of cytomegalovirus exposure and HLA in healthy donors. The primer mix had 60 Vbeta and 13 Jbeta primers. Here immunoSEQ multiplex PCR was the method, and the copy in TCRdb shows in-frame clones only, minus some. The table includes 150,000 to 200,000 clones, roughly 12% detected once. The sequenced sample consisted of PBMCs. These receptors were taken from a man aged 45-65 years in good health and CMV-seropositive.

This clone turned up a few times. The V gene is TRBV6-5, the J gene TRBJ1-1; 10 bases match TRBD1. V was pared by 5 bases and J by 6 bases, with 9 bases of the junction left unmatched. This CDR3 is 15 amino acids long. The germline V gene encodes CDR1 MNHEY and CDR2 SVGAGI. The CDR3 loop is CASSHLPGQGSEAFF. Written as DNA, the CDR3 is TGTGCCAGCAGTCATCTACCGGGACAGGGGTCTGAAGCTTTCTTT.

The chain couples TRBV4-1 to TRBJ1-2; possibly TRBD1 for D (6 bases). The V end was cut by 3 bases, the J end by 6 bases, with 11 bases between. CDR1 and CDR2 (germline): MGHRA, YSYEKL. The CDR3 length is 13 residues. CDR3 DNA: TGCGCCAGCAGCCAGAGGACAGTAGATGGCTACACCTTC. It codes for CASSQRTVDGYTF.

The J gene is TRBJ1-2, the V gene TRBV11-2; TRBD1 matches 10 bases. The CDR3 has 15 residues. CDR1 is SGHAT and CDR2 is FQNNGV in the germline V gene. V was clipped by 5 bases and J by 4 bases; unmatched bases: 7. As DNA, the CDR3 is TGTGCCAGCAGCGAACCCGGGACAGGGGCCTATGGCTACACCTTC. Translation: CASSEPGTGAYGYTF.

The chain recombines TRBV15 with TRBJ2-5; 8 bases align to TRBD2. Germline assignment: CDR1 LNHNV and CDR2 YYDKDF (reference sequence). V dropped 0 bases and J dropped 5; count of bases not matched to a gene: 14. CDR3 length equals 18 residues. The CDR3: CATSRDRSWVGGGETQYF. The CDR3, as DNA: TGTGCCACCAGCAGAGATCGCTCATGGGTCGGCGGGGGGGAGACCCAGTACTTC.

This clone was seen more than once but under ten times. The gene calls are TRBV27 and TRBJ1-5; D perhaps matches TRBD1 (5 bases). V lost 2 bases, J lost 3 bases, and 11 bases lay in between. The germline V gene encodes CDR1 MNHEY and CDR2 SMNVEV (reference sequence). The CDR3 sequence is 15 residues long. CDR3: CASSLMAGSNQPQHF. CDR3 nucleotide sequence: TGTGCCAGCAGTTTAATGGCAGGGTCCAATCAGCCCCAGCATTTT.

This clone was picked up a small number of times. This sequence joins TRBV28 and TRBJ1-6; unclear D gene. Germline CDR1 is MDHEN and CDR2 is SYDVKM. V lost 6 bases to trimming and J lost 1 base, with 10 bases between them. CDR3 size: 15 residues. CDR3 coding DNA: TGTGCCAGCAGCTCTGGGGAGTCCTATAATTCACCCCTCCACTTT. This translates into CASSSGESYNSPLHF. The variable domain in full, with the rest retrieved from reference TRBV28 and TRBJ1-6, is DVKVTQSSRYLVKRTGEKVFLECVQDMDHENMFWYRQDPGLGLRLIYFSYDVKMKEKGDIPEGYSVSREKKERFSLILESASTNQTSMYLCASSSGESYNSPLHFGNGTRLTVT.

In this sample, this clone turned up a few times. The chain joins TRBV6-1 to TRBJ2-7; the match to TRBD2 covers 7 bases. The CDR3 loop spans 14 amino acids. Losses at the gene ends were 5 bases for V and 2 bases for J; bases not matched to a gene: 6. The germline V gene encodes CDR1 MNHNS and CDR2 SASEGT. CDR3 nucleotide sequence: TGTGCCAGCAGTCTACGGGGGGAGCCCTACGAGCAGTACGTC. The encoded protein is CASSLRGEPYEQYV.

This clone appeared a few times. For the CDR3, the DNA is TGCAGCGTTATGGTAGCCGGGGCCAACGTCCTGACTTTC. It specifies CSVMVAGANVLTF. The chain couples TRBV29-1 to TRBJ2-6; D remains unclear. V shed 5 bases and J shed 4 bases, with 9 bases lying between them. CDR3 size: 13 residues. Germline V gene data show CDR1 as SQVTM and CDR2 as ANQGSEA. Full variable domain (outside the CDR3, taken from reference TRBV29-1 and TRBJ2-6): SAVISQKPSRDICQRGTSLTIQCQVDSQVTMMFWYRQQPGQSLTLIATANQGSEATYESGFVIDKFPISRPNLTFSTLTVSNMSPEDSSIYLCSVMVAGANVLTFGAGSRLTVL.

This chain joins TRBV7-9 and TRBJ1-4; 10 nucleotides match TRBD1. CDR1 is SEHNR, CDR2 FQNEAQ, per germline (reference sequence). V dropped 5 bases and J dropped 2; count of bases not matched to a gene: 14. The CDR3 has 19 residues. The CDR3 DNA follows: TGTGCCAGCAGCCAGGTGTCTGGGACAGGGGATCCGACTAATGAAAAACTGTTTTTT. Its protein is CASSQVSGTGDPTNEKLFF.

The V call is TRBV10-1, the J call TRBJ1-6; 8 positions agree with TRBD1. This CDR3 is 19 amino acids long. The ends lost 3 bases at V and 7 bases at J; junction bases unmatched: 17. Germline V gives CDR1 WNHNN, CDR2 SYGVQD (reference sequence). The CDR3 nucleotides are TGCGCCAGCAGTGAAGTCGGGACAGGACTCCTTCGGTGGAATTCACCCCTCCACTTT. Amino acid sequence: CASSEVGTGLLRWNSPLHF.

This clone was seen more than once but under ten times. J is TRBJ1-5 and V is TRBV6-1; D gene unclear. Between the trimmed V and J ends, which lost 6 bases and 0 bases, there was a span of 6 bases. The CDR3 is 13 amino acids. Germline CDR1 and CDR2: MNHNS and SASEGT. CDR3 sequence reads: CASSPYSNQPQHF. CDR3 bases: TGTGCCAGCAGCCCCTATAGCAATCAGCCCCAGCATTTT.

This clone has just a few counts. The chain is built from TRBV29-1 and TRBJ1-2; 10 nucleotides match TRBD1. Trimming cost V 7 bases and J 6 bases; bases outside gene matches: 5. The CDR3 extends over 12 amino acids. The germline CDR1 and CDR2 sequences are SQVTM and ANQGSEA. The CDR3 sequence: CSAQDRGNGYTF. CDR3 DNA sequence: TGCAGCGCCCAGGACAGGGGGAATGGCTACACCTTC.

This clone was observed a handful of times. This chain connects TRBV5-1 to TRBJ2-7; 7 nucleotides align to TRBD1. The CDR3 runs to 14 residues. The germline gives CDR1 SGHRS, CDR2 YFSETQ. V lost 2 bases to trimming and J lost 5 bases; unmatched junction nucleotides: 7. The CDR3 reads CASSLPGGEDEQYV. The CDR3 DNA reads as TGCGCCAGCAGCTTACCAGGGGGAGAAGACGAGCAGTACGTC.

The rearrangement uses TRBV29-1 and TRBJ2-2, with TRBD1 matching over 7 bases. From germline, CDR1 is SQVTM and CDR2 ANQGSEA. V lost 0 bases, J lost 5 bases, and 0 bases stayed unmatched. The CDR3 is made up of 13 amino acids. This CDR3 reads CSVEEGQTGELFF. In nucleotides, the CDR3 is TGCAGCGTTGAAGAGGGACAGACCGGGGAGCTGTTTTTT.

This clone occurred a few times. V gene TRBV30 combines with J gene TRBJ2-2; tentatively, D is TRBD1 (5 bases). V was trimmed by 3 bases and J by 3 bases, leaving 20 bases between them. CDR1 GTSNPN and CDR2 SVGIG come from the germline V gene (reference sequence). The CDR3 has 17 residues. The CDR3 DNA reads TGTGCCTGGAGGGGTACGGAACAGGATCCCTACACCGGGGAGCTGTTTTTT. Protein sequence: CAWRGTEQDPYTGELFF.